Below are 27 T cell receptor beta chains sequenced from a single sample in a study of blood T cell repertoires in COVID-19. Method: immunoSEQ multiplex PCR; TCRdb's copy keeps in-frame clones and lacks some. The sample contains 300,000 or so clones, roughly nine tenths of which appear only once. The material sequenced was PBMCs or T cells enriched from blood (not recorded which). The receptors come from a woman aged 25 to 39 who had recovered from COVID-19.

V is TRBV24-1 and J is TRBJ2-3, with TRBD1 identical over 10 bases. The germline CDR1 and CDR2 sequences are KGHDR and SFDVKD. V was pared by 4 bases and J by 6 bases, with 6 bases of the junction left unmatched. This CDR3 comprises 15 residues. In DNA form, the CDR3 reads TGTGCCACCAGTGACCCTGGGACAGGGGTTGATACGCAGTATTTT. Protein product: CATSDPGTGVDTQYF.

J is TRBJ2-3 and V is TRBV7-2; 7 nucleotides agree with TRBD2. This CDR3 has 14 amino acids. Germline-derived CDR1 and CDR2 are SGHTA and FQGNSA. V trimming: 3 bases; J trimming: 2 bases; junction bases outside the gene matches: 2. The CDR3 DNA sequence: TGTGCCAGCAGCTTCAGCGGGGTCACAGATACGCAGTATTTT. It encodes CASSFSGVTDTQYF.

This clone appeared a few times. V gene TRBV6-5 combines with J gene TRBJ1-2; no clear D gene. Germline-derived CDR1 and CDR2 are MNHEY and SVGAGI. This CDR3 is 13 amino acids long. V was pared by 5 bases and J by 6 bases, with 13 bases between. The CDR3 nucleotides read TGTGCCAGCAGTCCGCCCCTTCAGGATGGCTACACCTTC. Translation gives CASSPPLQDGYTF.

This chain connects TRBV4-3 to TRBJ1-2, with D perhaps TRBD1 (5 bases). The CDR3 loop spans 13 amino acids. Germline V lookup: CDR1 LGHNA, CDR2 YSLEER. The germline V and J ends were trimmed by 0 bases and 8 bases, with 10 bases remaining between them. CDR3 bases: TGCGCCAGCAGCCAAGACAGCAGGGCAGGCTACACCTTC. Translating gives CASSQDSRAGYTF.

The chain couples TRBV3-1 (or the pseudogene TRBV3-2) to TRBJ1-5, with D tentatively TRBD1 (6 bases). CDR1 and CDR2 (germline): LGHDT, YNNKEL (reference sequence). Between the trimmed V and J ends, which lost 6 bases and 3 bases, there was a span of 15 bases. This CDR3 has 15 amino acids. The CDR3 sequence is CASRETGPFNQPQHF. CDR3 sequence (DNA): TGTGCCAGCAGAGAGACAGGACCGTTCAATCAGCCCCAGCATTTT.

This chain connects TRBV5-1 to TRBJ1-6; 10 positions agree with TRBD1. V was pared by 3 bases and J by 7 bases, with 7 bases of the junction left unmatched. The V gene's germline CDR1 is SGHRS and CDR2 YFSETQ. The CDR3 has 16 amino acids. The CDR3 region is CASSSQGQGKNSPLHF. DNA for the CDR3: TGCGCCAGCAGCTCACAGGGACAGGGGAAAAATTCACCCCTCCACTTT. Together with reference TRBV5-1 and TRBJ1-6, the CDR3 gives the full variable domain: KAGVTQTPRYLIKTRGQQVTLSCSPISGHRSVSWYQQTPGQGLQFLFEYFSETQRNKGNFPGRFSGRQFSNSRSEMNVSTLELGDSALYLCASSSQGQGKNSPLHFGNGTRLTVT.

This clone was seen a single time. V usage is TRBV3-1 (or the pseudogene TRBV3-2) and J usage is TRBJ1-4; the D gene is possibly TRBD1 (5 bases). V lost 6 bases, J lost 6 bases, and 11 bases lay in between. CDR3 length: 13 amino acids. Germline V gene lookup returns CDR1 LGHDT and CDR2 YNNKEL (reference sequence). As DNA, the CDR3 is TGTGCCAGCAGTCTTCAGGGCGATGAAAAACTGTTTTTT. Translated, it gives CASSLQGDEKLFF.

The rearrangement joins TRBV27 to TRBJ1-6; D uncertain. The germline V and J ends were trimmed by 2 bases and 4 bases, with 18 bases remaining between them. Germline V gene sequence: CDR1 MNHEY, CDR2 SMNVEV (reference sequence). The CDR3 runs to 18 residues. CDR3 nucleotide sequence: TGTGCCAGCAGTTTAATGGCAAAGGGAGATACTTATAATTCACCCCTCCACTTT. It translates to CASSLMAKGDTYNSPLHF.

The V call is TRBV6-4, the J call TRBJ2-2; D is possibly TRBD1 (5 bases). The ends were cut back, 6 bases at V and 1 base at J, with 15 bases in the middle. The V gene's germline CDR1 is MRHNA and CDR2 SNTAGT. The CDR3 contains 16 residues. CDR3 region: CASSPGLARNTGELFF. The CDR3 DNA reads TGTGCCAGCAGCCCAGGGTTGGCAAGGAACACCGGGGAGCTGTTTTTT.

The chain recombines TRBV5-7 with TRBJ1-3; D possibly corresponds to TRBD1 (6 bases). TRBV5-7 is reported as an ORF; its role is uncertain. Trimming removed 4 bases at V and 3 bases at J, with 17 bases between. This CDR3 has 16 residues. CDR3 nucleotide sequence: TGTGCCAGCAGCCCCCTTCTCAGGGGCCATGGAAACACCATATATTTT. Amino acids: CASSPLLRGHGNTIYF.

The J gene is TRBJ1-1, the V gene TRBV10-3; 7 bases map to TRBD1. After removal of 9 bases from V and 3 bases from J, the junction contained 7 bases not matched to a gene. Germline assignment: CDR1 ENHRY and CDR2 SYGVKD. The CDR3 runs 13 residues. The CDR3 spells CAISRGVDTEAFF. CDR3 coding DNA: TGTGCCATTAGCAGGGGGGTCGACACTGAAGCTTTCTTT.

This clone is a singleton in its sample. The chain carries TRBV5-4 and TRBJ2-7, with a tentative D call TRBD1 (5 bases). Per germline, CDR1 SGHNT and CDR2 YYREEE (reference sequence). This CDR3 has 13 amino acids. Trimming cost V 3 bases and J 2 bases, with 9 bases left between them. The CDR3 nucleotides are TGTGCCAGCAGCTCTGAGGACACCTACGAGCAGTACTTC. This codes for CASSSEDTYEQYF.

This sequence joins TRBV5-6 and TRBJ2-7, with 8 bases lining up with TRBD1. The CDR3 totals 15 residues. Germline V gene lookup returns CDR1 SGHDT and CDR2 YYEEEE. V was pared by 0 bases and J by 6 bases, with 8 bases of the junction left unmatched. The CDR3 DNA is TGTGCCAGCAGCTTGGGGATTGGCAGGGGGCGCGAGCAGTACTTC. Its translation is CASSLGIGRGREQYF.

The V call is TRBV27, the J call TRBJ2-7; 7 nucleotides match TRBD1. Trimming cost V 4 bases and J 5 bases; bases outside gene matches: 8. In germline, CDR1 is MNHEY, CDR2 SMNVEV (reference sequence). This CDR3 has 14 amino acids. For the CDR3, the DNA is TGTGCCAGCAGTTCATACAGGGGTAGGAACGAGCAGTACTTC. It encodes CASSSYRGRNEQYF.

The chain joins TRBV7-9 to TRBJ1-3, with 8 bases lining up with TRBD1. The CDR3 loop spans 16 amino acids. CDR1 is SEHNR, CDR2 FQNEAQ, per germline (reference sequence). The junction had 9 bases not matched to a gene; V was cut back by 4 bases and J by 4 bases. DNA of the CDR3: TGTGCCAGCAGCTCATTGGACAGGGTTCTGGGAAACACCATATATTTT. Translated: CASSSLDRVLGNTIYF.

The sample holds a few counts of this clone. This sequence joins TRBV7-8 and TRBJ2-1, with 8 bases lining up with TRBD2. V dropped 10 bases and J dropped 6; count of bases not matched to a gene: 14. CDR1 is SGHVS and CDR2 is FQNEAQ in the germline V gene. The CDR3 extends over 15 amino acids. The CDR3 loop is CATRPSGGRGNEQFF. In DNA, the CDR3 is TGTGCCACCCGCCCTTCGGGGGGGAGAGGCAATGAGCAGTTCTTC. Complete variable domain (other parts from reference TRBV7-8 and TRBJ2-1): GAGVSQSPRYKVAKRGQDVALRCDPISGHVSLFWYQQALGQGPEFLTYFQNEAQLDKSGLPSDRFFAERPEGSVSTLKIQRTQQEDSAVYLCATRPSGGRGNEQFFGPGTRLTVL.

The V call is TRBV10-3, the J call TRBJ1-2; possibly TRBD1 for D (5 bases). V dropped 4 bases and J dropped 6 bases, with 12 bases sitting between them. This CDR3 is built from 13 residues. Germline CDR1 and CDR2: ENHRY and SYGVKD. The CDR3 protein is CAISARGGDGYTF. For the CDR3, the DNA is TGTGCCATCAGTGCACGGGGCGGGGATGGCTACACCTTC.

The count of this clone is one. The genes are TRBV7-6 and TRBJ2-2; unclear D gene. CDR1 is SGHVS and CDR2 is FNYEAQ in the germline V gene. CDR3 length equals 13 residues. V shed 3 bases and J shed 2 bases, with 4 bases lying between them. CDR3 DNA: TGTGCCAGCAGCTTCTCTAACACCGGGGAGCTGTTTTTT. Amino acids: CASSFSNTGELFF. The entire variable domain, with the rest obtained from reference TRBV7-6 and TRBJ2-2, is as follows: GAGVSQSPRYKVTKRGQDVALRCDPISGHVSLYWYRQALGQGPEFLTYFNYEAQQDKSGLPNDRFSAERPEGSISTLTIQRTEQRDSAMYRCASSFSNTGELFFGEGSRLTVL.

The chain couples TRBV12-3 or TRBV12-4 to TRBJ2-1; 7 bases are shared with TRBD2. Trimming removed 1 base from V and 14 bases from J; junction bases left unmatched: 8. The CDR3 extends over 13 amino acids. The CDR3 DNA reads as TGTGCCAGCAGTTTAGGCCAGTGGGGAGGGGAGTTCTTC. Translated: CASSLGQWGGEFF.

This clone has just a few counts. The chain is built from TRBV3-1 (or the pseudogene TRBV3-2) and TRBJ2-7; a weak D match, TRBD1 (6 bases). The CDR3 is 15 residues long. Trimming removed 4 bases at V and 2 bases at J, with 15 bases between. Germline-derived CDR1 and CDR2 are LGHDT and YNNKEL (reference sequence). CDR3 nucleotide sequence: TGTGCCAGCAGCCTCCTAGGGGACAAGACCTACGAGCAGTACTTC. The encoded protein is CASSLLGDKTYEQYF.

In nucleotides, the CDR3 is TGCGCCAGCAGCCAAGATCCTGTCTTACAGGTCAATGAGCAGTTCTTC. This codes for CASSQDPVLQVNEQFF. The chain uses TRBV4-1 and TRBJ2-1; possible D gene TRBD1, 5 bases. There are 16 residues in the CDR3. With 0 bases removed from V and 6 bases from J, the gap between germline ends came to 15 bases. Germline V CDR1 and CDR2: MGHRA, YSYEKL.

CDR3 DNA: TGTGCCAGCAGCTTAAGAAAGGCGGCGAACACTGAAGCTTTCTTT. This codes for CASSLRKAANTEAFF. V and J are TRBV7-9 and TRBJ1-1; D gene ambiguous. In germline, CDR1 is SEHNR, CDR2 FQNEAQ (reference sequence). CDR3 length: 15 amino acids. V was clipped by 2 bases and J by 1 base, with 11 bases between them.

The CDR3 nucleotides are TGTGCCAGCAGCCTCACCGGGACTATAACCTACGAGCAGTACTTC. Translated: CASSLTGTITYEQYF. The rearrangement uses TRBV7-2 and TRBJ2-7; 7 nucleotides agree with TRBD2. The germline V gene has CDR1 SGHTA and CDR2 FQGNSA. The CDR3 covers 15 residues. Trimming took 5 bases from V and 2 from J; bases not matched to a gene: 9.

This chain links TRBV29-1 with TRBJ1-4, with TRBD1 as a possible D gene (6 bases). Germline CDR1 SQVTM, CDR2 ANQGSEA. Trimming removed 5 bases at V and 7 bases at J, with 17 bases between. There are 14 residues in the CDR3. The CDR3 here is CSVLRGGVSEKLFF. The CDR3 nucleotides are TGCAGCGTTCTCCGAGGGGGAGTGAGTGAAAAACTGTTTTTT.

This chain links TRBV5-4 with TRBJ2-2; 12 bases are shared with TRBD2. Germline CDR1 and CDR2: SGHNT and YYREEE (reference sequence). The CDR3 covers 17 residues. The V gene end was trimmed by 4 bases and the J gene end by 2 bases; junction bases not matched to a gene: 6. The CDR3 spells CASSRRTSGVNTGELFF. In nucleotides, the CDR3 is TGTGCCAGCAGCCGAAGGACTAGCGGGGTAAACACCGGGGAGCTGTTTTTT. Looking up the rest from reference TRBV5-4 and TRBJ2-2 gives the full variable domain: ETGVTQSPTHLIKTRGQQVTLRCSSQSGHNTVSWYQQALGQGPQFIFQYYREEENGRGNFPPRFSGLQFPNYSSELNVNALELDDSALYLCASSRRTSGVNTGELFFGEGSRLTVL.

The rearrangement uses TRBV30 and TRBJ2-2; no firm D call. The CDR3 has 13 amino acids. Trimming left V 0 bases short and J 7 bases short, with 9 bases between. Germline CDR1 reads GTSNPN; CDR2 reads SVGIG (reference sequence). In DNA, the CDR3 is TGTGCCTGGAGTGTACGGGTAGGCGGGGAGCTGTTTTTT. This sequence encodes CAWSVRVGGELFF.

To note about this clone: Its ends do not fully match the called genes, so a read error is possible. V gene TRBV30 combines with J gene TRBJ2-2, with D possibly being TRBD1 (6 bases). The CDR3 covers 14 residues. Germline V gene data show CDR1 as GTSNPN and CDR2 as SVGIG (reference sequence). This chain's CDR3 is CARRQAANTGELFF. In DNA, the CDR3 is TGTGCCCGGAGACAGGCCGCGAACACCGGGGAGCTGTTTTTT.